One T cell receptor (beta chain) is described in this entry. With 3 bases removed from V and 0 bases from J, the gap between germline ends came to 18 bases. The CDR3 contains 17 residues. Germline CDR1 and CDR2: GTSNPN and SVGIG (reference sequence). The entry originates in a study of blood T cell repertoires in COVID-19. Study details: Samples taken during acute and convalescent COVID-19 were collected in the United States, Italy and Spain.

Authors' analysis steps: Reference gene primer amplification gave estimated nucleated cell counts. Repertoires were generated with immunoSEQ multiplex PCR, while TCRdb's copy carries only in-frame clones and drops some. Clone size and the V and J calls come from that table; the DNA yielded D and trimming. The data show about 330,000 clones, around 90% seen once. The V gene is TRBV30, the J gene TRBJ2-1; D possibly corresponds to TRBD2 (5 bases). This clonotype was sampled from a man younger than 35 who had recovered from COVID-19. The sample taken for sequencing was peripheral blood. For the CDR3, the DNA is TGTGCCTGGAGAAGGAGGACCGACTCCTTCTCCTACAATGAGCAGTTCTTC. This codes for CAWRRRTDSFSYNEQFF.